One sample yielded the 31 T cell receptor beta chains listed below, sequenced in a study of T cells after yellow fever vaccination. MiXCR was run by TCRdb on the 5' RACE reads, yielding one entry per CDR3 protein. The profile shows 450,000 to 600,000 distinct CDR3 sequences, roughly 17% of them singletons. Sample: PBMCs, taken about 5 days after the first yellow fever vaccination. These receptor sequences come from a man aged 18 to 30 who received the YFV17D yellow fever vaccine.

This clonotype came up many times. This chain joins TRBV5-1 and TRBJ1-1; 10 bases align to TRBD1. Per germline, CDR1 SGHRS and CDR2 YFSETQ. V lost 4 bases and J lost 0; bases outside the gene matches: 3. The CDR3 totals 15 residues. Here the CDR3 DNA reads TGCGCCAGCAGCCAGGACAGGGGGATGAACACTGAAGCTTTCTTT. This translates into CASSQDRGMNTEAFF.

This chain connects TRBV20-1 to TRBJ1-1, with a possible D match to TRBD1 (5 bases). Deletions cut 6 bases from V and 1 base from J, with 12 bases between. In germline, CDR1 is DFQATT, CDR2 SNEGSKA (reference sequence). This CDR3 is built from 13 residues. The CDR3 nucleotides read TGCAGTGCCCGGGACGGGGGGAACACTGAAGCTTTCTTT. Translating it yields CSARDGGNTEAFF.

The genes are TRBV7-9 and TRBJ2-2; unclear D gene. CDR1 and CDR2 from the germline V gene are SEHNR and FQNEAQ (reference sequence). The CDR3 has 12 amino acids. Trimming took 8 bases from V and 5 from J, leaving 9 bases between them. The chain's CDR3 is CASCLGTGELFF. The CDR3 bases are TGTGCCAGCTGTCTGGGGACCGGGGAGCTGTTTTTT.

This clonotype has just a few counts. V is TRBV5-6 and J is TRBJ2-1; 9 nucleotides align to TRBD1. Germline CDR1 SGHDT, CDR2 YYEEEE. V lost 3 bases, J lost 7 bases, and 8 bases stayed unmatched. This CDR3 is built from 15 residues. CDR3 amino acids: CASSSGQGMDNEQFF. The CDR3, as DNA: TGTGCCAGCAGCTCCGGACAGGGGATGGATAATGAGCAGTTCTTC.

The J gene is TRBJ2-7, the V gene TRBV6-1, with D possibly matching TRBD1 (6 bases). CDR3 length: 14 residues. V was pared by 7 bases and J by 2 bases, with 15 bases between. Per the germline V gene, CDR1 is MNHNS and CDR2 is SASEGT. CDR3 region: CASTRGSGTYEQYV. Written as DNA, the CDR3 is TGTGCCAGCACGAGGGGGTCGGGCACCTACGAGCAGTACGTC.

This chain links TRBV30 with TRBJ2-4, with 8 bases fitting TRBD1. V lost 3 bases to trimming and J lost 4 bases; unmatched junction nucleotides: 11. Per the germline V gene, CDR1 is GTSNPN and CDR2 is SVGIG (reference sequence). CDR3 size: 16 residues. The CDR3 loop is CAWSETQGALKNIQYF. The CDR3 region has the DNA TGTGCCTGGAGCGAGACTCAGGGGGCGCTTAAAAACATTCAGTACTTC. Filled out from reference TRBV30 and TRBJ2-4, the complete variable domain reads SQTIHQWPATLVQPVGSPLSLECTVEGTSNPNLYWYRQAAGRGLQLLFYSVGIGQISSEVPQNLSASRPQDRQFILSSKKLLLSDSGFYLCAWSETQGALKNIQYFGAGTRLSVL.

This clonotype has just a few counts. The rearrangement uses TRBV12-3 or TRBV12-4 and TRBJ2-1; D gene ambiguous. CDR3 length equals 12 residues. The V end was cut by 6 bases, the J end by 6 bases, with 9 bases between. The CDR3: CASSPRTNEQFF. Written as DNA, the CDR3 is TGTGCCAGCAGCCCCCGGACCAATGAGCAGTTCTTC.

A few counts support this clonotype. The J gene is TRBJ1-1, the V gene TRBV12-3 or TRBV12-4, with 7 nucleotides matching TRBD1. The CDR3 sequence is 14 residues long. The V and J ends lost 1 base and 6 bases, in that order; junction bases with no gene match: 5. CDR3 amino acids: CASSLGPGGAEAFF. CDR3 coding DNA: TGTGCCAGCAGTTTAGGTCCAGGGGGGGCTGAAGCTTTCTTT.

The chain is built from TRBV5-1 and TRBJ2-1, with TRBD1 identical over 11 bases. This CDR3 has 15 amino acids. CDR1 SGHRS and CDR2 YFSETQ come from the germline V gene. After removal of 4 bases from V and 6 bases from J, the junction contained 6 bases not matched to a gene. For the CDR3, the DNA is TGCGCCAGCAGCGAATCGGACAGGGGGCTCAATGAGCAGTTCTTC. This gives the protein CASSESDRGLNEQFF.

This clonotype was detected ten times or more. The chain carries TRBV5-1 and TRBJ2-7; 11 nucleotides match TRBD1. Germline V lookup: CDR1 SGHRS, CDR2 YFSETQ. The length of the CDR3 is 15 residues. V lost 3 bases to trimming and J lost 0 bases; unmatched junction nucleotides: 2. Here the CDR3 reads CASSWTGGISYEQYF. In DNA, the CDR3 is TGCGCCAGCAGCTGGACAGGGGGCATCTCCTACGAGCAGTACTTC. Complete variable domain (other parts from reference TRBV5-1 and TRBJ2-7): KAGVTQTPRYLIKTRGQQVTLSCSPISGHRSVSWYQQTPGQGLQFLFEYFSETQRNKGNFPGRFSGRQFSNSRSEMNVSTLELGDSALYLCASSWTGGISYEQYFGPGTRLTVT.

The chain carries TRBV11-2 and TRBJ2-1; D ambiguous. Germline assignment: CDR1 SGHAT and CDR2 FQNNGV. V was trimmed by 3 bases and J by 6 bases, leaving 12 bases between them. The CDR3 consists of 14 residues. CDR3 loop: CASSLGLLFNEQFF. The CDR3, as DNA: TGTGCCAGCAGCTTGGGCTTGCTGTTCAATGAGCAGTTCTTC.

This clonotype came up a few times. The chain uses TRBV28 and TRBJ2-7; TRBD1 agrees at 9 bases. The length of the CDR3 is 16 residues. V lost 2 bases to trimming and J lost 0 bases; unmatched junction nucleotides: 5. Per germline, CDR1 MDHEN and CDR2 SYDVKM. The CDR3 is CASSLKAGQGSYEQYV. DNA of the CDR3: TGTGCCAGCAGTTTAAAGGCGGGACAGGGCTCCTACGAGCAGTACGTC.

This clonotype was recorded many times. V gene TRBV7-2 combines with J gene TRBJ2-5, with TRBD1 as a possible D gene (6 bases). Looked up from germline, CDR1 is SGHTA and CDR2 is FQGNSA. CDR3 length: 13 amino acids. V was trimmed by 6 bases and J by 2 bases, leaving 10 bases between them. Here the CDR3 DNA reads TGTGCCAGCAGACGTGGACAGCAAGAGACCCAGTACTTC. Its protein product is CASRRGQQETQYF. The full variable domain, with the rest looked up from reference TRBV7-2 and TRBJ2-5, is GAGVSQSPSNKVTEKGKDVELRCDPISGHTALYWYRQSLGQGLEFLIYFQGNSAPDKSGLPSDRFSAERTGGSVSTLTIQRTQQEDSAVYLCASRRGQQETQYFGPGTRLLVL.

The DNA of the CDR3 is TGTGCCAGCAGCCCGGACGTAGCAGATACGCAGTATTTT. Translated: CASSPDVADTQYF. This chain connects TRBV7-2 to TRBJ2-3; D gene unclear. CDR3 size: 13 residues. Germline CDR1 and CDR2: SGHTA and FQGNSA. The V and J ends lost 5 bases and 4 bases respectively, with 10 bases between them.

This chain connects TRBV7-6 to TRBJ2-1, with 7 bases identical to TRBD1. The germline CDR1 and CDR2 sequences are SGHVS and FNYEAQ. The CDR3 loop spans 17 amino acids. V shed 5 bases, J shed 5 bases, and the junction held 15 bases outside the gene matches. CDR3 residues: CASSPRYRGRMNNEQFF. The DNA of the CDR3 is TGTGCCAGCAGCCCCAGGTACAGGGGTCGCATGAACAATGAGCAGTTCTTC. Full variable domain (rest looked up from reference TRBV7-6 and TRBJ2-1): GAGVSQSPRYKVTKRGQDVALRCDPISGHVSLYWYRQALGQGPEFLTYFNYEAQQDKSGLPNDRFSAERPEGSISTLTIQRTEQRDSAMYRCASSPRYRGRMNNEQFFGPGTRLTVL.

This clonotype was seen more than once but under ten times. CDR3 in DNA: TGCAGCGTTGTGCCAGGGGGAGGAAACACCATATATTTT. As protein: CSVVPGGGNTIYF. The chain joins TRBV29-1 to TRBJ1-3, with TRBD1 matching 7 bases. V lost 4 bases, J lost 4 bases, and 4 bases stayed unmatched. The length of the CDR3 is 13 residues. Germline lookup yields CDR1 SQVTM and CDR2 ANQGSEA.

This clonotype has more than one count but fewer than ten. V usage is TRBV11-2 and J usage is TRBJ1-5; the D gene is possibly TRBD1 (6 bases). V was shortened by 0 bases and J by 1 base, with 25 bases between the two germline ends. Germline V gene data show CDR1 as SGHAT and CDR2 as FQNNGV. This CDR3 has 21 residues. As DNA, the CDR3 is TGTGCCAGCAGCTTAGAACGGGCGGGACACCGAGATCATATCAGCAATCAGCCCCAGCATTTT. This codes for CASSLERAGHRDHISNQPQHF.

This clonotype was found many times. This chain joins TRBV3-1 and TRBJ2-2, with D uncertain. The CDR3 spans 12 residues. Germline assignment: CDR1 LGHDT and CDR2 YNNKEL (reference sequence). V was shortened by 1 base and J by 5 bases, with 2 bases between the two germline ends. CDR3 sequence (DNA): TGTGCCAGCAGCCAAGTGACCGGGGAGCTGTTTTTT. It codes for CASSQVTGELFF.

This clonotype has a single count. V is TRBV20-1 and J is TRBJ2-7; D is ambiguous. Germline CDR1 and CDR2: DFQATT and SNEGSKA (reference sequence). CDR3 length equals 14 residues. V was clipped by 5 bases and J by 6 bases, with 20 bases between them. CDR3: CSAPGQTTWGEQYF. Written as DNA, the CDR3 is TGCAGTGCTCCCGGCCAGACCACTTGGGGCGAGCAGTACTTC.

This clonotype has at least ten counts. J is TRBJ1-5 and V is TRBV7-2; 8 bases fit TRBD1. Germline trimming cut 5 bases from V and 6 bases from J; bases unmatched to any gene: 3. This CDR3 has 13 amino acids. Germline CDR1 reads SGHTA; CDR2 reads FQGNSA. CDR3 sequence: CASSAGQGQPQHF. In DNA, the CDR3 is TGTGCCAGCAGCGCAGGACAGGGTCAGCCCCAGCATTTT.

This clonotype appeared a few times. The J gene is TRBJ2-7, the V gene TRBV15; maybe TRBD2 (5 bases). V dropped 5 bases and J dropped 1 base, with 6 bases sitting between them. Germline V gives CDR1 LNHNV, CDR2 YYDKDF (reference sequence). The CDR3 consists of 12 residues. The CDR3 DNA is TGTGCCACCAGCGAGGGTTCCTACGAGCAGTACTTC. Its translation is CATSEGSYEQYF.

This clonotype has ten or more counts. The genes are TRBV29-1 and TRBJ2-2, with 7 bases matching TRBD2. V dropped 4 bases and J dropped 3; count of bases not matched to a gene: 2. This CDR3 has 13 amino acids. Germline V lookup: CDR1 SQVTM, CDR2 ANQGSEA. CDR3 in amino acids: CSVASGDTGELFF. The CDR3 DNA is TGCAGCGTTGCTAGCGGAGACACCGGGGAGCTGTTTTTT.

The rearrangement links TRBV12-3 or TRBV12-4 to TRBJ2-4; 10 positions agree with TRBD1. Trimming took 7 bases from V and 2 from J; bases not matched to a gene: 5. This CDR3 region has 15 residues. The CDR3 loop is CASKGTGVTKNIQYF. The CDR3 DNA reads TGTGCCAGCAAAGGGACAGGGGTAACCAAAAACATTCAGTACTTC.

The chain carries TRBV12-3 or TRBV12-4 and TRBJ1-2, with 7 bases that match TRBD1. J was trimmed by 2 bases and V by 6 bases; bases with no gene match: 12. The CDR3 has 16 residues. DNA of the CDR3: TGTGCCAGCAGACTAGACAGGGCCTTTGGGAACTATGGCTACACCTTC. Amino acid sequence: CASRLDRAFGNYGYTF.

This chain joins TRBV6-2 or TRBV6-3 and TRBJ2-3; D may be TRBD2 (7 bases). Germline V gene lookup returns CDR1 MNHEY and CDR2 SVGEGT. The CDR3 extends over 18 amino acids. V was cut by 2 bases and J by 7 bases, with 25 bases left in between. The CDR3 is CASSYKRGGVLDPNTQYF. For the CDR3, the DNA is TGTGCCAGCAGTTACAAAAGAGGGGGGGTTTTGGATCCTAATACGCAGTATTTT.

The gene calls are TRBV3-1 and TRBJ2-3; 9 nucleotides agree with TRBD2. Losses at the gene ends were 3 bases for V and 2 bases for J; bases not matched to a gene: 6. This CDR3 has 16 amino acids. The germline CDR1 and CDR2 sequences are LGHDT and YNNKEL (reference sequence). CDR3 region: CASSQFAGGITDTQYF. The CDR3 DNA follows: TGTGCCAGCAGCCAGTTCGCGGGGGGGATCACAGATACGCAGTATTTT.

The V gene is TRBV20-1, the J gene TRBJ2-6; D gene ambiguous. The V gene's germline CDR1 is DFQATT and CDR2 SNEGSKA (reference sequence). The CDR3 has 15 amino acids. Trimming left V 4 bases short and J 4 bases short, with 14 bases between. The CDR3 region is CSATPGVKGANVLTF. CDR3 in DNA: TGCAGTGCTACCCCAGGAGTGAAAGGGGCCAACGTCCTGACTTTC.

The chain couples TRBV20-1 to TRBJ2-5; no reliable D call. V was pared by 5 bases and J by 5 bases, with 15 bases between. Germline CDR1 reads DFQATT; CDR2 reads SNEGSKA (reference sequence). CDR3 length: 13 residues. For the CDR3, the DNA is TGCAGTGCTTCCCAGGCCCGTCGGGAGACCCAGTACTTC. This translates into CSASQARRETQYF.

This clonotype was seen ten or more times. The chain is built from TRBV11-2 and TRBJ2-5, with D hard to call. V lost 5 bases and J lost 1, with 2 bases in between. Germline assignment: CDR1 SGHAT and CDR2 FQNNGV. The length of the CDR3 is 11 residues. As DNA, the CDR3 is TGTGCCAGCAGCGTCCAAGAGACCCAGTACTTC. Translated, it gives CASSVQETQYF.

Only a few counts were recorded for this clonotype. The J gene is TRBJ2-6, the V gene TRBV20-1; 15 positions match TRBD2. Looked up from germline, CDR1 is DFQATT and CDR2 is SNEGSKA (reference sequence). The CDR3 loop spans 19 amino acids. With V trimmed by 6 bases and J by 0 bases, 9 bases remained unmatched. This chain's CDR3 is CSALGLAGGGSSGANVLTF. The CDR3 coding sequence is TGCAGTGCCCTCGGACTAGCGGGGGGGGGCAGCTCTGGGGCCAACGTCCTGACTTTC.

This clonotype has only a few counts. This rearrangement joins TRBV20-1 to TRBJ2-5, with unresolved D. V was cut by 6 bases and J by 0 bases, with 14 bases left in between. Germline loops: CDR1 DFQATT, CDR2 SNEGSKA (reference sequence). This CDR3 spans 14 amino acids. The chain's CDR3 is CSADRQQYQETQYF. The CDR3 coding sequence is TGCAGTGCCGATAGACAACAGTACCAAGAGACCCAGTACTTC.